This TCR beta chain was found in a study of T-cell reconstitution after alpha-beta-depleted transplantation in children. Library preparation (for TCRbeta) was performed with unique molecular identifiers. TCRdb reprocessed the PCR reads with MiXCR, giving one entry per CDR3 protein. Here the sample spans roughly 120,000 distinct CDR3 sequences, approximately 22% being singletons. This clonotype was seen only a few times. The CDR3 is 12 residues long. In germline, CDR1 is MNHEY, CDR2 SVGEGT. Trimming took off 6 bases at V and 9 bases at J, with 12 bases between the two ends. Sequencing used PBMCs, mostly from graft donor cells, obtained 180 days after TCRalphabeta/CD19-depleted stem cell transplant. The TCR comes from a male patient aged 2-15 years who had a stem cell transplant for chronic granulomatous disease, so the T cells may come from the graft donor. The rearrangement uses TRBV6-2 or TRBV6-3 and TRBJ2-1; unclear D gene. The CDR3 DNA reads as TGTGCCAGCAGAATGTGGGAAGGTGAGCAGTTCTTC. This translates into CASRMWEGEQFF.